There are many counts of the clone carrying this T cell receptor (beta chain). As yet, its antigen is unknown. This sample is part of a study of T cell repertoires in cytomegalovirus infection. Notes on the study in general: Public TCR beta family frequency separated CMV-and-HLA carriers, including in an independent cohort. HLA-C-restricted CMV-specific TCR beta clonotypes prevailed in the ex vivo response.

TCRdb passed the reads through MiXCR, listing each CDR3 protein once. Of approximately 250,000 distinct CDR3 sequences listed, 8% to 9.5% are singletons. Germline V gene sequence: CDR1 SGHTA, CDR2 FQGNSA. The CDR3 length is 15 residues. V lost 5 bases and J lost 8; bases outside the gene matches: 6. The TCR was taken from a human donor in good health (CMV status not recorded). Some clones in this sample may be carry-over from other donors' samples. The source material was PBMCs. The V call is TRBV7-2, the J call TRBJ2-3, with 14 bases identical to TRBD2. The CDR3 DNA reads TGTGCCAGCAGCATGGGACTAGCGGGAGCTTCTACGCAGTATTTT. It specifies CASSMGLAGASTQYF.